One sample yielded the 10 T cell receptor beta chains listed below, sequenced in a study of blood T cell repertoires in COVID-19. Produced via immunoSEQ multiplex PCR; TCRdb's table is partial and in-frame only. This sample has roughly 200,000 clones, with roughly 86% found just once. The sequencing sample was made of PBMCs or T cells enriched from blood (not recorded which). These receptors all stem from a woman aged 30 to 39 with acute COVID-19.

This CDR3 is CASSSGLAGGPVDEQFF. The CDR3 DNA follows: TGTGCCAGCAGTTCAGGACTAGCGGGGGGGCCGGTAGATGAGCAGTTCTTC. The chain links TRBV27 to TRBJ2-1, with 15 bases aligning to TRBD2. There are 17 residues in the CDR3. The trim removed 4 bases at V and 8 bases at J, leaving 9 bases unmatched. Germline CDR1 is MNHEY and CDR2 is SMNVEV (reference sequence).

The chain has TRBV19 and TRBJ2-7; D not certain. Germline CDR1 is LNHDA and CDR2 is SQIVND (reference sequence). CDR3 length equals 15 residues. Trimming took 6 bases from V and 1 from J, leaving 16 bases between them. Here the CDR3 reads CASSWALRKSYEQYF. The DNA for the CDR3 is TGTGCCAGTAGCTGGGCTCTGCGCAAGTCCTACGAGCAGTACTTC.

The chain has TRBV19 and TRBJ1-6, with 10 bases lining up with TRBD1. The junction had 8 bases not matched to a gene; V was cut back by 8 bases and J by 10 bases. The V gene's germline CDR1 is LNHDA and CDR2 SQIVND (reference sequence). This CDR3 has 14 residues. The DNA of the CDR3 is TGTGCCAGTCCGGGACAGGGGATAAACTCACCCCTCCACTTT. It codes for CASPGQGINSPLHF.

This chain uses TRBV10-3 with TRBJ1-1, with D hard to call. Germline V gene sequence: CDR1 ENHRY, CDR2 SYGVKD. Trimming pared 0 bases from V and 8 bases from J, leaving 10 bases between. The CDR3 is made up of 13 amino acids. CDR3 nucleotide sequence: TGTGCCATCAGTGAGTCGAGTGGTAGAGAAGCTTTCTTT. It is translated as CAISESSGREAFF.

The rearrangement links TRBV2 to TRBJ1-1; D perhaps matches TRBD1 (6 bases). The CDR3 contains 13 residues. CDR1 is SNHLY and CDR2 is FYNNEI in the germline V gene. Trimming stripped 7 bases from V and 3 bases from J, with 12 bases between. For the CDR3, the DNA is TGTGCCAGCAAAGGACAGACCTACACTGAAGCTTTCTTT. This translates into CASKGQTYTEAFF.

The V call is TRBV5-6, the J call TRBJ1-4; D is undetermined. Trimming left V 4 bases short and J 7 bases short, with 14 bases between. CDR1 is SGHDT, CDR2 YYEEEE, per germline. The CDR3 loop spans 14 amino acids. Written as DNA, the CDR3 is TGTGCCAGCAGCCGCGGCCCAGCGGGTGAAAAACTGTTTTTT. Translation: CASSRGPAGEKLFF.

Here the CDR3 reads CASRGDTEAFF. For the CDR3, the DNA is TGCGCCAGCAGGGGAGACACTGAAGCTTTCTTT. The chain is built from TRBV5-1 and TRBJ1-1; D unresolved. This CDR3 has 11 residues. V lost 5 bases to trimming and J lost 3 bases, with 5 bases between them. The germline V gene encodes CDR1 SGHRS and CDR2 YFSETQ.

The chain uses TRBV6-6 and TRBJ1-1, with D uncertain. The V and J ends lost 7 bases and 1 base respectively, with 4 bases between them. The CDR3 runs to 11 residues. The germline gives CDR1 MNHNY, CDR2 SVGAGI (reference sequence). CDR3 protein: CASNRNTEAFF. The CDR3 nucleotides read TGTGCCAGCAATAGGAACACTGAAGCTTTCTTT.

The chain joins TRBV3-1 (or the pseudogene TRBV3-2) to TRBJ2-1; D gene ambiguous. The CDR3 extends over 13 amino acids. The V end was cut by 9 bases, the J end by 6 bases, with 15 bases between. Germline V lookup: CDR1 LGHDT, CDR2 YNNKEL (reference sequence). Here the CDR3 DNA reads TGTGCCAGTTCCTATTTAGCCGGCAATGAGCAGTTCTTC. Its translation: CASSYLAGNEQFF.

This chain joins TRBV4-1 and TRBJ1-3; maybe TRBD1 (6 bases). Germline loops: CDR1 MGHRA, CDR2 YSYEKL. The CDR3 runs 15 residues. Trimming removed 4 bases from V and 0 bases from J, with 10 bases in between. CDR3 nucleotide sequence: TGCGCCAGCAGCCGGGGACAAATCTCTGGAAACACCATATATTTT. Its protein is CASSRGQISGNTIYF.